This paragraph reports one T cell receptor beta chain. The table came from immunoSEQ multiplex PCR; TCRdb's copy has only in-frame clones and leaves some out. The table includes roughly 100,000 clones, 80% to 90% detected once. The sample belongs to a study of blood T cell repertoires in COVID-19. Study-wide background: Sites across the United States, Italy and Spain contributed samples from acute and convalescent COVID-19. T cells, B-cell-depleted T cells, or PBMCs provided the cDNA or gDNA that served as material.

This CDR3 region has 15 residues. J was trimmed by 9 bases and V by 2 bases; bases with no gene match: 6. Per the germline V gene, CDR1 is MNHEY and CDR2 is SMNVEV (reference sequence). This TCR derives from an elderly man with acute or convalescent COVID-19. This chain links TRBV27 with TRBJ2-1, with 11 positions matching TRBD2. The sample comprised peripheral blood. In nucleotides, the CDR3 is TGTGCCAGCAGTTTAATAACTAGCGGGAGTGGTGAGCAGTTCTTC. It codes for CASSLITSGSGEQFF.